The 26 T cell receptor beta chains listed next were all sequenced from one sample in a study of blood T cell repertoires in COVID-19. The protocol was immunoSEQ multiplex PCR, while the TCRdb copy is restricted to in-frame clones and leaves out a portion. The sample has tens of thousands of clones; 85% to 90% are singletons. Sequencing was performed on PBMCs or T cells enriched from blood (not recorded which). The receptors here all came from a woman aged 40 to 50 who had recovered from COVID-19.

The rearrangement uses TRBV3-1 (or the pseudogene TRBV3-2) and TRBJ1-1, with 10 positions matching TRBD1. From germline, CDR1 is LGHDT and CDR2 YNNKEL (reference sequence). Germline trimming cut 3 bases from V and 4 bases from J; bases unmatched to any gene: 5. CDR3 length equals 15 residues. CDR3 sequence: CASSHQDRGSTEAFF. CDR3 nucleotide sequence: TGTGCCAGCAGCCACCAGGACAGGGGGAGCACTGAAGCTTTCTTT.

The chain recombines TRBV11-3 with TRBJ1-6; D is unresolved. The V gene lost 1 base and the J gene lost 10 bases, with 14 bases spanning the gap. CDR3 size: 15 residues. Germline loops: CDR1 SGHNT, CDR2 YENEEA. CDR3 region: CASSLVWEEGSPLHF. CDR3 in DNA: TGTGCCAGCAGCTTAGTTTGGGAAGAGGGATCACCCCTCCACTTT.

This rearrangement joins TRBV18 to TRBJ1-5; the D is unclear. The CDR3 is 17 residues long. Germline CDR1 reads KGHSH; CDR2 reads LQKENI. V was shortened by 5 bases and J by 7 bases, with 24 bases between the two germline ends. This chain's CDR3 is CASSSQSGVLGEQPQHF. The CDR3 bases are TGTGCCAGCTCAAGCCAAAGTGGAGTGTTGGGAGAGCAGCCCCAGCATTTT.

CDR3 protein: CASSMTGTGGYVREKLFF. In nucleotides, the CDR3 is TGTGCCAGCAGTATGACCGGGACAGGAGGGTATGTTCGGGAAAAACTGTTTTTT. This chain connects TRBV27 to TRBJ1-4; 8 positions match TRBD1. The CDR3 runs 18 residues. With V trimmed by 5 bases and J by 8 bases, 19 bases remained unmatched. Germline CDR1 reads MNHEY; CDR2 reads SMNVEV (reference sequence).

This clone occurred a few times. This rearrangement joins TRBV11-3 to TRBJ2-3; TRBD2 agrees at 12 bases. The CDR3 has 15 residues. Germline V CDR1 and CDR2: SGHNT, YENEEA. The trim removed 5 bases at V and 6 bases at J, leaving 6 bases unmatched. The CDR3 DNA reads as TGTGCCAGCAGCCCCCCAACTAGCGGGGGGGATACGCAGTATTTT. The encoded protein is CASSPPTSGGDTQYF.

This clone was seen just once. The chain employs TRBV3-1 (or the pseudogene TRBV3-2) and TRBJ2-3; 8 bases match TRBD1. Trimming removed 5 bases from V and 4 bases from J; junction bases left unmatched: 5. Germline-derived CDR1 and CDR2 are LGHDT and YNNKEL (reference sequence). The CDR3 runs to 14 residues. The CDR3 loop reads CASSWTGNSDTQYF. CDR3 in DNA: TGTGCCAGCAGCTGGACAGGGAATTCAGATACGCAGTATTTT.

J is TRBJ2-1 and V is TRBV6-1; 8 bases map to TRBD1. This CDR3 has 17 residues. V lost 4 bases and J lost 8; bases outside the gene matches: 16. Germline CDR1 MNHNS, CDR2 SASEGT. The CDR3: CASSGQKRGRGRYEQFF. Written as DNA, the CDR3 is TGTGCCAGCAGTGGACAAAAACGAGGCAGGGGGCGCTATGAGCAGTTCTTC.

The CDR3 DNA is TGTGCCAGTAGCGGGACAGGGGGCGCGATCGGGGAGCTGTTTTTT. It encodes CASSGTGGAIGELFF. This sequence joins TRBV19 and TRBJ2-2, with 12 positions matching TRBD1. CDR1 and CDR2 (germline): LNHDA, SQIVND (reference sequence). J lost 7 bases, V lost 6 bases, and 6 bases had no gene match. The CDR3 runs to 15 residues.

The V and J genes are TRBV6-1 and TRBJ2-5; 13 positions match TRBD2. Germline V lookup: CDR1 MNHNS, CDR2 SASEGT. Losses at the gene ends were 4 bases for V and 9 bases for J; bases not matched to a gene: 14. This CDR3 is built from 17 residues. CDR3 sequence (DNA): TGTGCCAGCAGTGGACTAGCGGGGGGTGGGAACGGGGCCCCCCAGTACTTC. Translated, it gives CASSGLAGGGNGAPQYF.

A few counts support this clone. The chain has TRBV11-1 and TRBJ1-2; D unclear. This CDR3 is 13 amino acids long. Germline values: CDR1 SGHAT, CDR2 FQDESV (reference sequence). V lost 2 bases and J lost 2, with 6 bases in between. The CDR3 spells CASSLSRNYGYTF. In DNA form, the CDR3 reads TGTGCCAGCAGCTTATCCAGGAACTATGGCTACACCTTC.

The rearrangement joins TRBV3-1 (or the pseudogene TRBV3-2) to TRBJ2-7, with a tentative D call TRBD2 (5 bases). Germline CDR1 LGHDT, CDR2 YNNKEL (reference sequence). V was shortened by 4 bases and J by 3 bases, with 10 bases between the two germline ends. The CDR3 loop spans 13 amino acids. In DNA form, the CDR3 reads TGTGCCAGCAGCCCCCCCGGGATCTACGAGCAGTACTTC. Residues: CASSPPGIYEQYF.

The chain carries TRBV5-4 and TRBJ2-5, with 13 bases aligning to TRBD2. V was pared by 0 bases and J by 2 bases, with 1 base of the junction left unmatched. Germline CDR1 is SGHNT and CDR2 is YYREEE (reference sequence). This CDR3 region has 16 residues. CDR3 coding DNA: TGTGCCAGCAGCTTGGCGGGACTAGCGGGACAAGAGACCCAGTACTTC. Amino acid sequence: CASSLAGLAGQETQYF.

The chain links TRBV6-2 or TRBV6-3 to TRBJ1-2; perhaps TRBD1 as D (5 bases). CDR3 length equals 12 residues. Trimming removed 4 bases at V and 6 bases at J, with 9 bases between. Germline assignment: CDR1 MNHEY and CDR2 SVGEGT. This CDR3 is CASSSRGDGYTF. The DNA for the CDR3 is TGTGCCAGCAGTTCCCGGGGGGATGGCTACACCTTC.

This sequence joins TRBV3-1 (or the pseudogene TRBV3-2) and TRBJ2-7; a weak D match, TRBD1 (6 bases). Trimming removed 3 bases at V and 7 bases at J, with 10 bases between. In germline, CDR1 is LGHDT, CDR2 YNNKEL (reference sequence). The CDR3 extends over 12 amino acids. The CDR3 DNA reads as TGTGCCAGCAGCCACCTTGACAGGGAGCAGTACTTC. It yields the protein CASSHLDREQYF.

The V and J genes are TRBV6-1 and TRBJ2-7; D perhaps matches TRBD2 (7 bases). The V gene lost 3 bases and the J gene lost 2 bases, with 11 bases spanning the gap. This CDR3 has 14 residues. From germline, CDR1 is MNHNS and CDR2 SASEGT. CDR3 nucleotides: TGTGCCAGCAGTGATGTGGGGGGGCCCTACGAGCAGTACTTC. Translation gives CASSDVGGPYEQYF.

This chain uses TRBV12-5 with TRBJ2-2; 10 positions agree with TRBD2. The V and J ends lost 6 bases and 6 bases, in that order; junction bases with no gene match: 10. The CDR3 has 16 amino acids. Per germline, CDR1 LGHNT and CDR2 FRNRAP. Here the CDR3 DNA reads TGTGCTAGTGGCTCCCGAGGGACTAGCGCTCCCGGGGAGCTGTTTTTT. This translates into CASGSRGTSAPGELFF.

CDR3 coding DNA: TGTGCCAGCACATCGGGGGGAGCGAACACCGGGGAGCTGTTTTTT. This translates into CASTSGGANTGELFF. The gene calls are TRBV7-9 and TRBJ2-2, with TRBD2 matching 7 bases. The germline V gene encodes CDR1 SEHNR and CDR2 FQNEAQ (reference sequence). V gave up 7 bases and J gave up 0 bases; unmatched junction bases: 5. There are 15 residues in the CDR3.

The genes are TRBV5-1 and TRBJ2-1, with 10 nucleotides matching TRBD2. The CDR3 length is 15 residues. V was pared by 4 bases and J by 8 bases, with 9 bases of the junction left unmatched. Germline-derived CDR1 and CDR2 are SGHRS and YFSETQ. In DNA form, the CDR3 reads TGCGCCAGCAGCCCCCAGCGGGGGGGTAGCGATGAGCAGTTCTTC. Protein: CASSPQRGGSDEQFF.

V gene TRBV7-9 combines with J gene TRBJ2-1; 12 nucleotides line up with TRBD2. This CDR3 contains 16 residues. Germline trimming cut 5 bases from V and 3 bases from J; bases unmatched to any gene: 5. The germline CDR1 and CDR2 sequences are SEHNR and FQNEAQ (reference sequence). The CDR3 DNA sequence: TGTGCCAGCAGCCCTCTAGCGGGGGGGAACTACAATGAGCAGTTCTTC. Translating it yields CASSPLAGGNYNEQFF.

The chain is built from TRBV4-1 and TRBJ1-2; 9 nucleotides agree with TRBD1. Germline V gene data show CDR1 as MGHRA and CDR2 as YSYEKL. The CDR3 is 15 residues long. After removal of 4 bases from V and 5 bases from J, the junction contained 8 bases not matched to a gene. Here the CDR3 reads CASSPLQGAGYGYTF. The CDR3 bases are TGCGCCAGCAGCCCCTTACAGGGGGCTGGGTATGGCTACACCTTC.

The chain combines TRBV6-5 with TRBJ2-7, with D unclear. V shed 0 bases and J shed 6 bases, with 12 bases lying between them. CDR1 and CDR2 (germline): MNHEY, SVGAGI. The CDR3 spans 14 residues. Here the CDR3 reads CASSYSRYRSEQYF. The CDR3 DNA reads TGTGCCAGCAGTTACTCCCGGTACCGGAGCGAGCAGTACTTC.

The V call is TRBV27, the J call TRBJ2-1; 9 positions agree with TRBD1. With V trimmed by 5 bases and J by 4 bases, 9 bases remained unmatched. The CDR3 loop spans 16 amino acids. CDR1 and CDR2 from the germline V gene are MNHEY and SMNVEV (reference sequence). The CDR3 DNA sequence: TGTGCCAGCAGTAAACCCGGGACAGGGATATACAATGAGCAGTTCTTC. Its protein is CASSKPGTGIYNEQFF.

The rearrangement links TRBV4-1 to TRBJ2-7, with D unresolved. Germline CDR1 is MGHRA and CDR2 is YSYEKL. The CDR3 is 12 amino acids. Trimming stripped 2 bases from V and 1 base from J, with 3 bases between. CDR3 sequence: CASSQPSYEQYF. CDR3 in DNA: TGCGCCAGCAGCCAACCTTCCTACGAGCAGTACTTC.

The chain carries TRBV11-2 and TRBJ2-7, with 8 bases lining up with TRBD2. Looked up from germline, CDR1 is SGHAT and CDR2 is FQNNGV. The CDR3 runs 14 residues. The ends lost 8 bases at V and 4 bases at J; junction bases unmatched: 10. This chain's CDR3 is CASGGGKGVYEQYF. CDR3 nucleotides: TGTGCCAGCGGCGGGGGGAAAGGGGTTTACGAGCAGTACTTC.

The chain couples TRBV6-4 to TRBJ2-1; a possible D gene is TRBD2 (5 bases). The germline CDR1 and CDR2 sequences are MRHNA and SNTAGT. V was trimmed by 0 bases and J by 3 bases, leaving 12 bases between them. This CDR3 contains 16 residues. The CDR3 coding sequence is TGTGCCAGCAGTGACTCGACCGGGGTCGGCTACAATGAGCAGTTCTTC. This encodes CASSDSTGVGYNEQFF.

In its sample, this clone was seen a few times. This chain connects TRBV12-5 to TRBJ1-2; TRBD1 might be the D (6 bases). V dropped 2 bases and J dropped 0 bases, with 25 bases sitting between them. Germline CDR1 reads LGHNT; CDR2 reads FRNRAP. The CDR3 runs to 20 residues. CDR3 loop: CASGLSRGLAGAEANYGYTF. The CDR3, as DNA: TGTGCTAGTGGTTTGTCACGAGGGCTGGCAGGGGCTGAGGCTAACTATGGCTACACCTTC.